This entry describes one T cell receptor (beta chain). Its antigen is unknown. The data stem from a study of blood T cells in healthy people across ages. Every donor provided roughly 9.1 milliliters of peripheral blood. Notes on the study in general: TCR beta diversity, measured per million T cells, fell in a roughly linear way with age. It was held that the diversity estimates obtained from one million T cells were underestimates. CMV status of donors was unknown, possibly confounding expanded clonotype changes.

Sample-barcoded 5' priming and a J-beta primer mix drove a second PCR of about 6 to 11 cycles. TCRdb used MiXCR to reprocess the 5' RACE reads, holding one entry per CDR3 protein. The sample holds around 1.5 million distinct CDR3 sequences, roughly a third seen once. The material sequenced was blood. The clonotype comes from a woman aged 25 to 45 in good health.

The CDR3 loop is CASSTVTCTDTQYF. DNA of the CDR3: TGTGCCAGCAGTACCGTGACTTGCACAGATACGCAGTATTTT. The V call is TRBV6-2 or TRBV6-3, the J call TRBJ2-3, with D hard to call. V lost 5 bases, J lost 1 base, and 10 bases lay in between. From germline, CDR1 is MNHEY and CDR2 SVGEGT. This CDR3 contains 14 residues.